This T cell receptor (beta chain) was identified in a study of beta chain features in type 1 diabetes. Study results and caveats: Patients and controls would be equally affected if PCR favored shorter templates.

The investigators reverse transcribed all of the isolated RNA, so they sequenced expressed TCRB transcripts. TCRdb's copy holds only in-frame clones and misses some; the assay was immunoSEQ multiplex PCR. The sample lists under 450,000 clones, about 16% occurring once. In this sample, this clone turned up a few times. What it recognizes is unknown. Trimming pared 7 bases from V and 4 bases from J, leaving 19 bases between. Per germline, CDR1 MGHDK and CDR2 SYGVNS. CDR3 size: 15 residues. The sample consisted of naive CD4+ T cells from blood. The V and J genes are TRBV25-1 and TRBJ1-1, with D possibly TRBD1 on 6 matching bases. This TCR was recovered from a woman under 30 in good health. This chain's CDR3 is CASIRSGPRGTEAFF. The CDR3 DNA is TGTGCCAGCATCAGGTCAGGGCCCAGGGGCACTGAAGCTTTCTTT.